This T cell receptor (beta chain) derives from a study of cytomegalovirus exposure and HLA in healthy donors. Study-wide points: TCR beta sequences reportedly predicted most subjects' HLA-A and HLA-B alleles accurately. Most CMV-associated TCR beta chains were later found to appear HLA-restricted. As immune exposure information, only CMV serostatus was available.

Germline V lookup: CDR1 SNHLY, CDR2 FYNNEI. This CDR3 is built from 16 residues. Trimming cost V 4 bases and J 2 bases; bases outside gene matches: 8. 60 Vbeta and 13 Jbeta primers were used in PCR. TCRdb keeps only in-frame clones here, not all; method: immunoSEQ multiplex PCR. The sample records 150,000 to 180,000 clones, roughly 74% being singletons. About this clone itself: Antigen unknown.

This receptor was identified in a man between 18 and 29 years old in good health and CMV-seronegative. The sequenced sample was PBMCs. This chain connects TRBV2 to TRBJ2-3; 8 bases are a match to TRBD2. The CDR3 sequence is CASSGERGRTTDTQYF. The CDR3 DNA reads as TGTGCCAGCAGTGGCGAGCGGGGGAGAACCACAGATACGCAGTATTTT.